This T cell receptor (beta chain) was sequenced in a study of blood T cell repertoires in COVID-19. The wider study: COVID-19 samples collected from the United States, Italy and Spain covered acute and convalescent phases. Nucleic acid was either cDNA or gDNA, and it came from T cells, B-cell-depleted T cells, or PBMCs.

As for this clone: The DNA is left out, because the CDR3 cannot be placed on it with certainty; the CDR3 is given as TCRdb lists it.

Per the germline V gene, CDR1 is MNHEY and CDR2 is SVGAGI. The CDR3 is 13 amino acids in total, end residues counted. Per the authors' pipeline: Reference gene primer amplification in the assay estimated nucleated cell counts. Assay used: immunoSEQ multiplex PCR; TCRdb lists only in-frame clones, some missing. Clone size and V and J calls were adopted from that table, with D and trimming inferred from the DNA. Of roughly 80,000 clones in the sample, over 65% were seen once. The TCR was taken from a woman in her sixties or seventies with acute or convalescent COVID-19. The specimen sequenced was peripheral blood. This chain joins TRBV6-5 and TRBJ2-7; the D call of TRBD1 is as the table states it, not checked on the DNA. CDR3 region: CASSSSDSYEQYV.